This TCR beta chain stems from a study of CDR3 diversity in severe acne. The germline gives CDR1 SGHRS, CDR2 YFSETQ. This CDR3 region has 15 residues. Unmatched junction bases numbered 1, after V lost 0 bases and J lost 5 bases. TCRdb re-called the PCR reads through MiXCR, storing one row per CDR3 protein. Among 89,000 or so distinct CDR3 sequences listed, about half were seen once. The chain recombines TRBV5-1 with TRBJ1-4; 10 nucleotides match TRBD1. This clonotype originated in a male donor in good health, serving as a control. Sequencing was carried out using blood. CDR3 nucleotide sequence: TGCGCCAGCAGCTTGGAGGGACAGGGGAATGAAAAACTGTTTTTT. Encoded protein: CASSLEGQGNEKLFF.